This T cell receptor (beta chain) came from a study of early T cells in non-severe SARS-CoV-2 infection. MiXCR was run by TCRdb on the 5' RACE reads, yielding one entry per CDR3 protein. The table lists 45,000 to 55,000 distinct CDR3 sequences, around 10% of them singletons. There are many counts of this clonotype. CDR3 length: 16 residues. Trimming pared 5 bases from V and 0 bases from J, leaving 11 bases between. Germline V gene data show CDR1 as MNHEY and CDR2 as SMNVEV (reference sequence). The sequenced sample consisted of whole blood. The J gene is TRBJ2-6, the V gene TRBV27, with D possibly matching TRBD2 (6 bases). This clonotype was obtained from an adult who was a healthcare worker with PCR-confirmed SARS-CoV-2 infection or an uninfected control (not recorded which). The CDR3 nucleotides are TGTGCCAGCAGTGGGGGGACGGGCTCTGGGGCCAACGTCCTGACTTTC. Protein sequence: CASSGGTGSGANVLTF.